Below are 20 T cell receptor beta chains sequenced from a single sample in a study of T cell changes during pregnancy in multiple sclerosis. Sequencing was performed with immunoSEQ multiplex PCR; in TCRdb, only in-frame clones are kept and a portion is missing. Of some 85,000 clones in the sample, around 94% were seen once. Material: peripheral blood, obtained in the third trimester of pregnancy. Receptor source: a female donor with multiple sclerosis, enrolled in a pregnancy study.

This clone was observed once. The chain is built from TRBV5-1 and TRBJ2-7; TRBD1 matches 9 bases. The V and J ends lost 4 bases and 6 bases, in that order; junction bases with no gene match: 8. The V gene's germline CDR1 is SGHRS and CDR2 YFSETQ. The CDR3 is made up of 14 amino acids. The CDR3 DNA sequence: TGCGCCAGCAGCATGAGACAGGGGGTCGGCGAGCAGTACTTC. Amino acids: CASSMRQGVGEQYF.

The chain links TRBV25-1 to TRBJ1-2; D uncertain. The CDR3 contains 14 residues. Germline-derived CDR1 and CDR2 are MGHDK and SYGVNS. With 5 bases removed from V and 2 bases from J, the gap between germline ends came to 12 bases. The CDR3 loop is CASSLAGRNYGYTF. CDR3 in DNA: TGTGCCAGCAGTTTGGCGGGAAGGAACTATGGCTACACCTTC.

This chain joins TRBV27 and TRBJ2-2; 8 bases are shared with TRBD2. Per germline, CDR1 MNHEY and CDR2 SMNVEV (reference sequence). J was trimmed by 4 bases and V by 6 bases; bases with no gene match: 1. This CDR3 is built from 13 residues. This CDR3 is CASSGRGTGELFF. The CDR3 DNA reads TGTGCCAGCAGCGGGAGGGGCACCGGGGAGCTGTTTTTT.

The rearrangement uses TRBV28 and TRBJ1-3, with TRBD1 matching 9 bases. V was pared by 4 bases and J by 4 bases, with 5 bases of the junction left unmatched. Germline loops: CDR1 MDHEN, CDR2 SYDVKM. The CDR3 is 15 amino acids. This CDR3 reads CASSWTGAGGNTIYF. The DNA for the CDR3 is TGTGCCAGCAGTTGGACAGGGGCGGGGGGAAACACCATATATTTT.

This rearrangement joins TRBV6-5 to TRBJ1-5, with 7 bases that match TRBD1. The germline gives CDR1 MNHEY, CDR2 SVGAGI. CDR3 length: 14 amino acids. V shed 6 bases, J shed 6 bases, and the junction held 8 bases outside the gene matches. CDR3 DNA: TGTGCCAGCAGCAAAGACAGGGCGGGTCAGCCCCAGCATTTT. Encoded protein: CASSKDRAGQPQHF.

This clone has a single count. The chain joins TRBV19 to TRBJ2-1; 11 bases are shared with TRBD2. From germline, CDR1 is LNHDA and CDR2 SQIVND (reference sequence). After removal of 6 bases from V and 10 bases from J, the junction contained 5 bases not matched to a gene. CDR3 length: 13 residues. For the CDR3, the DNA is TGTGCCAGTAGACGGACTAGCGGGTGGGAGCAGTTCTTC. Encoded protein: CASRRTSGWEQFF.

The CDR3 here is CASSLVRSGRGSYEQYF. CDR3 nucleotide sequence: TGTGCCAGCAGCTTAGTGAGGAGCGGGAGGGGATCCTACGAGCAGTACTTC. The V gene is TRBV7-7, the J gene TRBJ2-7; 10 bases align to TRBD2. CDR3 size: 17 residues. CDR1 is SSHAT and CDR2 is FNYEAQ in the germline V gene (reference sequence). V lost 1 base, J lost 1 base, and 7 bases stayed unmatched.

This clone was counted between two and nine times. This chain joins TRBV2 and TRBJ2-1; 7 nucleotides match TRBD2. V lost 6 bases and J lost 0; bases outside the gene matches: 5. The germline V gene has CDR1 SNHLY and CDR2 FYNNEI. CDR3 size: 15 residues. CDR3 region: CASRDSGRSYNEQFF. The CDR3 DNA reads TGTGCCAGCAGGGATAGCGGGCGCTCCTACAATGAGCAGTTCTTC.

The chain is built from TRBV30 and TRBJ2-7; no reliable D call. The germline V gene encodes CDR1 GTSNPN and CDR2 SVGIG (reference sequence). V was shortened by 4 bases and J by 3 bases, with 7 bases between the two germline ends. This CDR3 has 11 amino acids. CDR3 in amino acids: CAWKPDYEQYF. For the CDR3, the DNA is TGTGCCTGGAAGCCTGACTACGAGCAGTACTTC.

This clone was picked up one time. The chain recombines TRBV11-2 with TRBJ2-7, with 8 bases matching TRBD1. CDR3 length: 13 residues. Unmatched junction bases numbered 0, after V lost 3 bases and J lost 2 bases. The germline V gene encodes CDR1 SGHAT and CDR2 FQNNGV. The CDR3 bases are TGTGCCAGCAGCTTGGACAGGGCCTACGAGCAGTACTTC. Translation: CASSLDRAYEQYF.

With respect to this clone: The germline gene is not matched at one end of the junction; a read error may be the cause. The gene calls are TRBV27 and TRBJ1-2; 9 bases map to TRBD1. The germline gives CDR1 MNHEY, CDR2 SMNVEV (reference sequence). The CDR3 is 16 residues long. CDR3 residues: CASSLLTSLGQGNYAF. As DNA, the CDR3 is TGTGCCAGCAGTTTACTTACCTCCTTGGGACAGGGAAACTATGCCTTC.

V and J are TRBV9 and TRBJ2-7; 8 nucleotides align to TRBD2. The CDR3 extends over 14 amino acids. The germline V gene has CDR1 SGDLS and CDR2 YYNGEE. V was pared by 6 bases and J by 3 bases, with 8 bases of the junction left unmatched. DNA of the CDR3: TGTGCCAGCAACCGGGAGGGCGGAATCTACGAGCAGTACTTC. Protein: CASNREGGIYEQYF.

The rearrangement joins TRBV27 to TRBJ2-1; 7 bases are a match to TRBD2. The CDR3 contains 13 residues. V lost 9 bases and J lost 4; bases outside the gene matches: 6. Germline CDR1 reads MNHEY; CDR2 reads SMNVEV (reference sequence). Written as DNA, the CDR3 is TGTGCCAGTGCCGGGGGGTTATACAATGAGCAGTTCTTC. Its translation is CASAGGLYNEQFF.

The V and J genes are TRBV6-6 and TRBJ2-7; weak D call: TRBD2 (6 bases). This CDR3 region has 13 residues. Trimming stripped 7 bases from V and 0 bases from J, with 10 bases between. The germline gives CDR1 MNHNY, CDR2 SVGAGI (reference sequence). This chain's CDR3 is CASTRGNSYEQYF. As DNA, the CDR3 is TGTGCCAGCACTCGGGGGAACTCCTACGAGCAGTACTTC.

This rearrangement joins TRBV2 to TRBJ2-7; 9 nucleotides align to TRBD2. The CDR3 runs 15 residues. The germline V gene encodes CDR1 SNHLY and CDR2 FYNNEI. Germline trimming cut 2 bases from V and 3 bases from J; bases unmatched to any gene: 5. CDR3 residues: CASSERIAGVYEQYF. CDR3 DNA sequence: TGTGCCAGCAGTGAACGGATAGCGGGGGTCTACGAGCAGTACTTC.

This clone was counted once. The genes are TRBV11-2 and TRBJ2-7; TRBD2 agrees at 12 bases. The CDR3 has 15 amino acids. From germline, CDR1 is SGHAT and CDR2 FQNNGV. V lost 1 base and J lost 2; bases outside the gene matches: 0. The CDR3 sequence is CASSLASGRAYEQYF. CDR3 bases: TGTGCCAGCAGCTTAGCTAGCGGGAGGGCCTACGAGCAGTACTTC.

The J gene is TRBJ2-1, the V gene TRBV27, with TRBD2 matching 13 bases. Germline CDR1 MNHEY, CDR2 SMNVEV (reference sequence). J lost 5 bases, V lost 5 bases, and 6 bases had no gene match. The CDR3 is 16 amino acids. The CDR3 here is CASSPEGLAGDNEQFF. CDR3 sequence (DNA): TGTGCCAGCAGTCCGGAAGGACTAGCGGGGGACAATGAGCAGTTCTTC.

The genes are TRBV7-9 and TRBJ2-3; 7 nucleotides match TRBD1. Germline CDR1 reads SEHNR; CDR2 reads FQNEAQ (reference sequence). V dropped 3 bases and J dropped 1; count of bases not matched to a gene: 10. This CDR3 is 17 amino acids long. CDR3: CASSFPFTGAGTDTQYF. CDR3 sequence (DNA): TGTGCCAGCAGCTTCCCATTCACAGGGGCCGGCACAGATACGCAGTATTTT.

With regard to this clone: Compared with germline, one end of the junction differs, possibly owing to a read error. V usage is TRBV5-4 and J usage is TRBJ2-7; 12 bases line up with TRBD1. Germline V gives CDR1 SGHNT, CDR2 YYREEE (reference sequence). The CDR3 contains 14 residues. The DNA of the CDR3 is TGTGCCAGCAGCTTGGGTCCCGGGACAGGGGGCCTAGACTTC. Residues: CASSLGPGTGGLDF.

J is TRBJ2-1 and V is TRBV5-1; 8 nucleotides agree with TRBD1. The CDR3 has 16 amino acids. The V segment lost 0 bases and the J segment 2 bases; nucleotides outside the gene matches: 4. Germline CDR1 and CDR2: SGHRS and YFSETQ. The CDR3 DNA reads as TGCGCCAGCAGCTTGGCCAGGGGGCTCACCTACAATGAGCAGTTCTTC. This codes for CASSLARGLTYNEQFF.